These T cell receptor beta chains were read from a single sample in a study of prognosis after radiotherapy for stage I lung cancer. MiXCR, run by TCRdb on the multiplex PCR reads, gives a single entry per CDR3 protein. Among 20,000 to 30,000 distinct CDR3 sequences, approximately 40% were seen once, and the ten largest hold roughly a fifth. Sequenced material: PBMCs, taken before or after stereotactic body radiation therapy (not recorded which). These receptor sequences come from a donor aged 50 or older with non-small cell lung cancer. Each CDR3 is given with its conserved first and last residue. A D gene is named only where the DNA matches it firmly. Clone size is stated in some rows and not others, as once, few, many or a class when expanded.

V	D	size	J	length	CDR3	DNA
TRBV29-1	NA	many	TRBJ2-6	14	CSVEAWVGANVLTF	TGCAGCGTTGAAGCCTGGGTTGGGGCCAACGTCCTGACTTTC
TRBV20-1	TRBD2	many	TRBJ2-7	16	CSARGVGLADSYEQYF	TGCAGTGCTAGAGGGGTTGGACTAGCGGATTCCTACGAGCAGTACTTC
TRBV9	TRBD2	NA	TRBJ2-3	15	CASRDGLARTDTQYF	TGTGCCAGCAGAGACGGACTAGCTAGGACAGATACGCAGTATTTT
TRBV20-1	NA	many	TRBJ2-1	14	CSAKDGGGYNEQFF	TGCAGTGCAAAAGACGGCGGAGGGTACAATGAGCAGTTCTTC
TRBV4-1	NA	many	TRBJ2-5	14	CASSQGITDETQYF	TGCGCCAGCAGCCAAGGGATCACTGACGAGACCCAGTACTTC
TRBV7-9	TRBD1	once	TRBJ2-7	13	CASSSTGAYEQYF	TGTGCCAGCAGCTCGACAGGGGCCTACGAGCAGTACTTC
TRBV2	NA	many	TRBJ1-3	16	CASRGGLILTGNTIYF	TGTGCCAGCAGGGGGGGGCTCATCCTGACGGGAAACACCATATATTTT
TRBV27	NA	NA	TRBJ2-5	17	CASSNVGAVPGQETQYF	TGTGCCAGCAGCAACGTGGGGGCGGTCCCGGGTCAAGAGACCCAGTACTTC
TRBV19	NA	many	TRBJ2-3	16	CASSADSWLATDTQYF	TGTGCCAGTAGTGCGGACTCTTGGCTAGCAACAGATACGCAGTATTTT
TRBV6-5	NA	medium-sized	TRBJ2-7	16	CASSLVGAADDYEQYF	TGTGCCAGCAGTTTGGTAGGGGCAGCGGACGACTACGAGCAGTACTTC
TRBV28	TRBD2	NA	TRBJ2-5	14	CASSLSSGTQTQYF	TGTGCCAGCAGTTTATCTAGCGGGACACAGACCCAGTACTTC
TRBV10-3	TRBD1	many	TRBJ2-3	14	CATTGTGGTDTQYF	TGTGCCACGACCGGGACAGGGGGCACAGATACGCAGTATTTT
TRBV24-1	NA	NA	TRBJ1-5	14	CATSDWVFNQPQHF	TGTGCCACCAGTGATTGGGTGTTCAATCAGCCCCAGCATTTT
TRBV5-6	NA	many	TRBJ1-2	17	CASSLIRGGSLRYGYTF	TGTGCCAGCAGCTTGATCAGGGGTGGGTCCCTCAGATATGGCTACACCTTC
TRBV12-3/TRBV12-4	NA	medium-sized	TRBJ1-2	13	CASSLPRSYGYTF	TGTGCCAGCAGTCTCCCGAGGTCCTATGGCTACACCTTC
TRBV15	TRBD2	NA	TRBJ2-7	15	CATSRDGLAGEKQYF	TGTGCCACCAGCAGAGATGGACTAGCGGGAGAGAAGCAGTACTTC
TRBV24-1	NA	many	TRBJ1-5	12	CATSAGWQPQHF	TGTGCCACCAGTGCAGGATGGCAGCCCCAGCATTTT
TRBV20-1	NA	NA	TRBJ1-6	16	CSARDVERVLNSPLHF	TGCAGTGCTAGAGATGTGGAAAGGGTCCTTAATTCACCCCTCCACTTT
TRBV13	NA	many	TRBJ2-1	13	CASSIELYNEQFF	TGTGCCAGCAGCATCGAGCTCTACAATGAGCAGTTCTTC
TRBV15	TRBD2	many	TRBJ2-5	16	CATSREGLAGGETQYF	TGTGCCACCAGCAGAGAGGGACTAGCGGGAGGAGAGACCCAGTACTTC
TRBV6-2/TRBV6-3	NA	NA	TRBJ1-2	14	CASSGRDINYGYTF	TGTGCCAGCAGTGGCCGGGACATCAACTATGGCTACACCTTC
TRBV5-1	NA	many	TRBJ2-3	13	CASSFSLPDTQYF	TGCGCCAGCAGCTTCAGTTTACCAGATACGCAGTATTTT
TRBV20-1	NA	few	TRBJ2-1	14	CSASGRASYNEQFF	TGCAGTGCTAGTGGCAGGGCCTCCTACAATGAGCAGTTCTTC
TRBV20-1	NA	many	TRBJ2-7	11	CSALQGYEQYF	TGCAGTGCTTTACAGGGCTACGAGCAGTACTTC
TRBV7-3	TRBD2	many	TRBJ2-7	14	CASSSGLPPYEQYF	TGTGCCAGCAGCTCGGGACTACCTCCCTACGAGCAGTACTTC
TRBV5-1	NA	NA	TRBJ2-3	16	CASSYPRGLVTYTQYF	TGCGCCAGCAGCTACCCCCGGGGGTTGGTGACGTATACGCAGTATTTT
TRBV20-1	NA	NA	TRBJ2-5	14	CSARDWQNGETQYF	TGCAGTGCTAGAGATTGGCAGAATGGAGAGACCCAGTATTTC
TRBV5-1	TRBD2	medium-sized	TRBJ2-1	15	CASSSQAGSYNEQFF	TGCGCCAGCAGCTCCCAAGCGGGGTCCTACAATGAGCAGTTCTTC
TRBV12-3/TRBV12-4	NA	medium-sized	TRBJ2-2	14	CASSLTGSTGELFF	TGTGCCAGCAGTCTAACAGGGAGCACCGGGGAGCTGTTTTTT
TRBV6-2/TRBV6-3	NA	NA	TRBJ1-5	14	CASTRGVGNQPQHF	TGTGCCAGCACGAGAGGTGTAGGCAATCAGCCCCAGCATTTT
TRBV6-2/TRBV6-3	NA	NA	TRBJ2-6	17	CASSEREGLSWANVLTF	TGTGCCAGCAGTGAACGAGAGGGGTTATCTTGGGCCAACGTCCTGACTTTC
TRBV2	TRBD1	many	TRBJ1-1	15	CASSEDRDSQSGAFF	TGTGCCAGCAGTGAAGACAGGGACAGCCAAAGCGGAGCTTTCTTT
TRBV6-1	NA	NA	TRBJ1-5	12	CASKVGVQPQHF	TGTGCCAGCAAGGTCGGGGTCCAGCCCCAGCATTTT
TRBV19	TRBD2	many	TRBJ2-5	13	CASRIGGGETQYF	TGTGCCAGTAGAATAGGCGGGGGAGAGACCCAGTACTTC
TRBV6-1	NA	NA	TRBJ1-5	16	CASSHRPVTHNQPQHF	TGTGCCAGCAGTCATCGGCCCGTGACGCACAATCAGCCCCAGCATTTT
TRBV20-1	TRBD2	many	TRBJ2-5	13	CSALLAGVETQYF	TGCAGTGCTTTACTAGCGGGAGTTGAGACCCAGTACTTC
TRBV6-1	NA	NA	TRBJ2-7	12	CVSLGVTYEQYF	TGTGTCAGCCTCGGGGTTACCTACGAGCAGTACTTC
TRBV6-1	TRBD1	NA	TRBJ2-6	16	CASIPGQGSGANVLTF	TGTGCCAGTATACCGGGACAGGGCTCCGGGGCCAACGTCCTGACTTTC
TRBV6-9	NA	NA	TRBJ1-2	15	CSSSYLVAGVGGYTF	TGTTCCAGCAGTTACTTAGTGGCAGGGGTAGGTGGCTACACCTTC
TRBV19	TRBD1	medium-sized	TRBJ2-3	14	CASETGQGTDTQYF	TGTGCCAGCGAAACGGGACAGGGGACAGATACGCAGTATTTT
TRBV5-4	TRBD2	many	TRBJ2-1	16	CASRGTSGSSYNEQFF	TGTGCCAGCCGAGGGACTAGCGGGTCCTCCTACAATGAGCAGTTCTTC
TRBV5-1	TRBD2	many	TRBJ2-5	16	CASSLAGSGAQETQYF	TGCGCCAGCAGCTTGGCCGGGAGCGGGGCCCAAGAGACCCAGTACTTC
TRBV5-6	NA	NA	TRBJ2-5	14	CASSIQVGQETQYF	TGTGCCAGCAGCATACAGGTGGGACAAGAGACCCAGTACTTC
TRBV2	TRBD1	medium-sized	TRBJ1-1	16	CASSTSGTGGRKEAFF	TGTGCCAGCAGTACTTCCGGGACAGGGGGGCGAAAAGAAGCTTTCTTT
TRBV5-1	NA	many	TRBJ2-5	14	CASSLGGIGETQYF	TGCGCCAGCAGCTTGGGGGGGATAGGAGAGACCCAGTACTTC
TRBV20-1	TRBD2	many	TRBJ2-7	17	CSARDSLALAGRGEQYF	TGCAGTGCTAGAGATTCCCTCGCACTAGCGGGAAGAGGGGAGCAGTACTTC
TRBV11-1	TRBD2	NA	TRBJ2-5	16	CASSVGLAINQETHYF	TGTGCCAGCAGCGTTGGACTAGCTATCAACCAAGAGACCCATTACTTC
TRBV7-2	TRBD2	many	TRBJ2-7	14	CASRRGLATYEQYF	TGTGCCAGCAGAAGAGGACTAGCAACCTACGAGCAGTACTTC
TRBV6-1	NA	NA	TRBJ2-2	18	CVSSELPLVPGAARELFF	TGTGTCAGCAGTGAACTCCCTTTGGTCCCAGGGGCAGCCAGGGAGCTGTTTTTT
TRBV10-2	TRBD2	many	TRBJ2-1	16	CASSDPHAGVINEQFF	TGCGCCAGCAGTGACCCCCATGCGGGAGTAATAAATGAGCAGTTCTTC
TRBV3-1	NA	many	TRBJ1-3	15	CASSQDYPAGNTIYF	TGTGCCAGCAGCCAAGATTACCCAGCTGGAAACACCATATATTTT
TRBV4-1	TRBD2	many	TRBJ2-7	13	CASSHQREFEQYF	TGCGCCAGCAGCCATCAGCGGGAGTTCGAGCAGTACTTC
TRBV3-1	NA	many	TRBJ1-3	13	CASSPSSGNTIYF	TGTGCCAGCAGCCCTAGTTCTGGAAACACCATATATTTT
TRBV6-1	TRBD2	few	TRBJ2-7	16	CASSSHASGRSGEQYF	TGTGCCAGCAGTTCACACGCTAGCGGGAGGTCAGGAGAGCAGTACTTC